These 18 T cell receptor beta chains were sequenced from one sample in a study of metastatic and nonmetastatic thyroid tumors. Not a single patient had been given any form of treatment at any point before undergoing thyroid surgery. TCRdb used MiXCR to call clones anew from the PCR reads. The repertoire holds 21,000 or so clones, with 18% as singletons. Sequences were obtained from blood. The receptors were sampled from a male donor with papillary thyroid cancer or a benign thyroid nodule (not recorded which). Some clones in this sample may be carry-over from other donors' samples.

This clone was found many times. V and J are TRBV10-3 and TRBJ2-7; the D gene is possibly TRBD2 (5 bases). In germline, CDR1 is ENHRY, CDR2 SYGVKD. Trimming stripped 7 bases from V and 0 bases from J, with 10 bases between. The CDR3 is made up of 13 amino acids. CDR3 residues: CAIKWESSYEQYF. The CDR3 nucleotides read TGTGCCATCAAGTGGGAGAGCTCCTACGAGCAGTACTTC.

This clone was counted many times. The CDR3 loop is CASSLGGPNNEQFF. The CDR3 DNA sequence: TGCGCCAGCAGCTTGGGGGGGCCCAACAATGAGCAGTTCTTC. This sequence joins TRBV5-1 and TRBJ2-1; TRBD1 is a possible D gene (6 bases). The V and J ends lost 0 bases and 5 bases respectively, with 9 bases between them. The CDR3 length is 14 residues. Per germline, CDR1 SGHRS and CDR2 YFSETQ.

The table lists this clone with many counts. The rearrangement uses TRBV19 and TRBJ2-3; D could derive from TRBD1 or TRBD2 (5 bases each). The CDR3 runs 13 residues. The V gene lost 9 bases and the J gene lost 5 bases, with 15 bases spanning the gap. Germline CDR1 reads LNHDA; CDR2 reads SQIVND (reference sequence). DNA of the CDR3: TGTGCCAGAGACCAGGGAGCGGTAGATACGCAGTATTTT. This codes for CARDQGAVDTQYF.

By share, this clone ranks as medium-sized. CDR3 region: CAWQDRVPYGYTF. The CDR3 bases are TGTGCCTGGCAGGACAGGGTCCCCTATGGCTACACCTTC. The chain has TRBV30 and TRBJ1-2; TRBD1 matches at 8 bases. J gave up 4 bases and V 5 bases, and 6 bases lay outside the gene matches. Germline loops: CDR1 GTSNPN, CDR2 SVGIG (reference sequence). The CDR3 loop spans 13 amino acids.

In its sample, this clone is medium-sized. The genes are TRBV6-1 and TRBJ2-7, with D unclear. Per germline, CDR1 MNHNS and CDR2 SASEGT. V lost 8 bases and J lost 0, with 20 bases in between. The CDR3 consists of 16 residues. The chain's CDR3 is CASVRTVGDSSYEQYF. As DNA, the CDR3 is TGTGCCAGCGTTAGAACAGTAGGCGATAGCTCCTACGAGCAGTACTTC.

The CDR3 DNA sequence: TGTGCCAGCAGTCAAGGTACGTATAGGACAGGCAACTATGGCTACACCTTC. This codes for CASSQGTYRTGNYGYTF. The chain recombines TRBV6-1 with TRBJ1-2; 7 bases are shared with TRBD1. Looked up from germline, CDR1 is MNHNS and CDR2 is SASEGT. Trimming at V came to 5 bases and at J to 2 bases, leaving 14 bases not matched to a gene. The CDR3 extends over 17 amino acids.

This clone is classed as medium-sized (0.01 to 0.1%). The CDR3 DNA is TGTGCCAGCAGGCGGACAGAGATGAACACTGAAGCTTTCTTT. Translating gives CASRRTEMNTEAFF. The rearrangement uses TRBV12-3 or TRBV12-4 and TRBJ1-1, with D possibly matching TRBD1 (6 bases). The V and J ends lost 6 bases and 0 bases respectively, with 11 bases between them. The CDR3 is 14 amino acids.

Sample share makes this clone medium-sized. The DNA of the CDR3 is TGTGCCAGTAGTATCCTAGCGGAGGGCTCCTACGAGCAGTACTTC. Protein: CASSILAEGSYEQYF. The chain carries TRBV19 and TRBJ2-7; 7 bases match TRBD2. This CDR3 spans 15 amino acids. V shed 3 bases, J shed 0 bases, and the junction held 5 bases outside the gene matches. Germline V CDR1 and CDR2: LNHDA, SQIVND (reference sequence).

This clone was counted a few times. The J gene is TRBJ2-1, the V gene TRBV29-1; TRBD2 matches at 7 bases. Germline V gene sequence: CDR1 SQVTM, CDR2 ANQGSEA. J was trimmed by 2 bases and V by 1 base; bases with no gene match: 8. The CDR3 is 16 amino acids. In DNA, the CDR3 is TGCAGCGTTGAAGGGGAGGGGAGGTTTACCTACAATGAGCAGTTCTTC. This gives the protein CSVEGEGRFTYNEQFF.

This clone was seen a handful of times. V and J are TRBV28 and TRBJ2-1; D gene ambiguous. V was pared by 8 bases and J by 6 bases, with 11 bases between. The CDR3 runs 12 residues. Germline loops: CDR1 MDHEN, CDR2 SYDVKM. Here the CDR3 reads CASSVSGNEQFF. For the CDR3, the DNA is TGTGCCAGCTCGGTGTCGGGCAATGAGCAGTTCTTC.

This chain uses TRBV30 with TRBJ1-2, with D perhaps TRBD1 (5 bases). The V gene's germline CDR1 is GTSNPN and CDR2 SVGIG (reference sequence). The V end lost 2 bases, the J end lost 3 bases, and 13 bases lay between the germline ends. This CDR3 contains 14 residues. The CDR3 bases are TGTGCCTGGAGTCCATTGGGGGGGGACTATGGCTACACCTTC. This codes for CAWSPLGGDYGYTF.

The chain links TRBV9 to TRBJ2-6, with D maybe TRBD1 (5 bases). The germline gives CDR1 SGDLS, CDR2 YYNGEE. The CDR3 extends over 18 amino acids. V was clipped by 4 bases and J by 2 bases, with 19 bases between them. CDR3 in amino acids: CASSPRIGVDTGANVLTF. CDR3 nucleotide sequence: TGTGCCAGCAGCCCCCGAATAGGGGTAGACACTGGGGCCAACGTCCTGACTTTC.

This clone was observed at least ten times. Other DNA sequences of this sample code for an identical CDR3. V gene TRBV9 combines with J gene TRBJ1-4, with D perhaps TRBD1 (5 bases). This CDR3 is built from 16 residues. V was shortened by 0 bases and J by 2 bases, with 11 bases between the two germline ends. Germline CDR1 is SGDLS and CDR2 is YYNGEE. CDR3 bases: TGTGCCAGCAGCGTAGCTGGGGCAGGGACTAATGAAAAACTGTTTTTT. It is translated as CASSVAGAGTNEKLFF.

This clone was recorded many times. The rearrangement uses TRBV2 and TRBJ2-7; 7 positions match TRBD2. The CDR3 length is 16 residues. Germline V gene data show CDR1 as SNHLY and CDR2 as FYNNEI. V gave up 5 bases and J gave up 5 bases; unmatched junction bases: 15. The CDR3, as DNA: TGTGCCAGCAGTCCGGAACCGACTAGCAGGATGAACGAGCAGTACTTC. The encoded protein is CASSPEPTSRMNEQYF. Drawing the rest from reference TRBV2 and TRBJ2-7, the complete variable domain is EPEVTQTPSHQVTQMGQEVILRCVPISNHLYFYWYRQILGQKVEFLVSFYNNEISEKSEIFDDQFSVERPDGSNFTLKIRSTKLEDSAMYFCASSPEPTSRMNEQYFGPGTRLTVT.

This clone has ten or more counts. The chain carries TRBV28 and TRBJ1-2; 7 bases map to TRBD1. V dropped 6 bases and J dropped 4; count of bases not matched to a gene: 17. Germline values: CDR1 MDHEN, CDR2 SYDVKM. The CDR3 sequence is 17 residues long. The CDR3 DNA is TGTGCCAGCAGCTCGACCGGGACAGCGACCTCGACCTATGGCTACACCTTC. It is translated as CASSSTGTATSTYGYTF.

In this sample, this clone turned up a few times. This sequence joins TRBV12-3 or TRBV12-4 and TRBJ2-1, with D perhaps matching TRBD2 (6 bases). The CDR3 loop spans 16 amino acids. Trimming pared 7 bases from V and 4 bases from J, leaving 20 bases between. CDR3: CASIPSASVVYNEQFF. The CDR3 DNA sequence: TGTGCCAGCATTCCCTCGGCTAGCGTAGTATACAATGAGCAGTTCTTC.

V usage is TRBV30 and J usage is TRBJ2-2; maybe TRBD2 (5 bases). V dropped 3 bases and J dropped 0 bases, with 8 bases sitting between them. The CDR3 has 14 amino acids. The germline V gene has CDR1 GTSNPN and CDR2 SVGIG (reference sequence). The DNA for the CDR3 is TGTGCCTGGAGCGCTAGCACGAACACCGGGGAGCTGTTTTTT. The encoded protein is CAWSASTNTGELFF.

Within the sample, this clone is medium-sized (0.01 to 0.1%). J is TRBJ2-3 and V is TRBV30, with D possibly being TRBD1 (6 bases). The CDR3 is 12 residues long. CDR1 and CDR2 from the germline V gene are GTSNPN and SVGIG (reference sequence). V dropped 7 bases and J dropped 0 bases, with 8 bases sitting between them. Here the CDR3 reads CAYRESTDTQYF. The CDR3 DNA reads TGTGCCTACAGGGAGAGCACAGATACGCAGTATTTT.